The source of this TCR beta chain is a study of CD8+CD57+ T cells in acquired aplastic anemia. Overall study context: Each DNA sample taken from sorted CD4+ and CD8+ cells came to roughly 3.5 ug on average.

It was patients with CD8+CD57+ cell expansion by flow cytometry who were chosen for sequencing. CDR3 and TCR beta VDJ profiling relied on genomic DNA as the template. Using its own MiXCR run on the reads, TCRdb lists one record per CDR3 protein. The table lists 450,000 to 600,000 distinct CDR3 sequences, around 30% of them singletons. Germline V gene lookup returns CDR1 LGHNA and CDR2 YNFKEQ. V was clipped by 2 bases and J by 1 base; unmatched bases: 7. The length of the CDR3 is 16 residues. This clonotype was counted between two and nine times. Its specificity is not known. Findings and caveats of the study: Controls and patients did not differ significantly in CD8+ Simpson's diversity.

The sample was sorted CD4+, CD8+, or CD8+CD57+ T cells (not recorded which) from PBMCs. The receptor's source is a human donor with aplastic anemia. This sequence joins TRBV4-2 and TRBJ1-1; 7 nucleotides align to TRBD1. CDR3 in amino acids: CASSQFVGTENTEAFF. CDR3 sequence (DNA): TGTGCCAGCAGCCAATTTGTCGGGACAGAGAACACTGAAGCTTTCTTT.